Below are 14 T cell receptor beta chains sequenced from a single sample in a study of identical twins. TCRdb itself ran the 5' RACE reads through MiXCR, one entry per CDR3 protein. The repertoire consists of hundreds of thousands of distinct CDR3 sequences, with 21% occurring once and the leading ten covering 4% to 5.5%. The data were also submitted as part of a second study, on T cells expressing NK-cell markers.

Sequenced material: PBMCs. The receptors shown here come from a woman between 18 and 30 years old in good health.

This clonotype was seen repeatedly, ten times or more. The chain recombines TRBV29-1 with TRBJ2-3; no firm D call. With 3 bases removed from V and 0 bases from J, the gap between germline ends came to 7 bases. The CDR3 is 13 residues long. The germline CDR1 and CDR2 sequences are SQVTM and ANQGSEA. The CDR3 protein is CSVDPDSTDTQYF. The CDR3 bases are TGCAGCGTTGACCCCGACAGCACAGATACGCAGTATTTT.

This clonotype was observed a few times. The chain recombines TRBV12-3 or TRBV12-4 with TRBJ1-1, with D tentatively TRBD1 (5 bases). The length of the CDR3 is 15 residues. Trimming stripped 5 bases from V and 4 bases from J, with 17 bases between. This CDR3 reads CASSRRVERRTEAFF. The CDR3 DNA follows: TGTGCCAGCAGTCGCAGGGTCGAGAGACGCACTGAAGCTTTCTTT.

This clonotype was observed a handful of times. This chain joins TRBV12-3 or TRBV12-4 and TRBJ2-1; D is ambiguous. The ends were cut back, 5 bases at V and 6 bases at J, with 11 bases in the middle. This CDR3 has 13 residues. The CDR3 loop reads CASSLLSVNEQFF. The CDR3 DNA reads TGTGCCAGCAGTCTTCTCTCTGTCAATGAGCAGTTCTTC.

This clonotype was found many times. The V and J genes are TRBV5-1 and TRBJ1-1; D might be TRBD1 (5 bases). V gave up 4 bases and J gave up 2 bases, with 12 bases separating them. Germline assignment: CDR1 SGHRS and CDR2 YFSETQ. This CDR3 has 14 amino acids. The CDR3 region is CASSPVGVNTEAFF. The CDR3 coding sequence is TGCGCCAGCAGCCCGGTAGGGGTTAACACTGAAGCTTTCTTT.

CDR3 nucleotide sequence: TGTGCCAGCAGCTTGGATACAGACTACGAGCAGTACTTC. Translation gives CASSLDTDYEQYF. The chain links TRBV5-6 to TRBJ2-7; D remains unclear. CDR1 and CDR2 from the germline V gene are SGHDT and YYEEEE. This CDR3 comprises 13 residues. Trimming cost V 0 bases and J 3 bases, with 7 bases left between them. Drawing the rest from reference TRBV5-6 and TRBJ2-7, the complete variable domain is DAGVTQSPTHLIKTRGQQVTLRCSPKSGHDTVSWYQQALGQGPQFIFQYYEEEERQRGNFPDRFSGHQFPNYSSELNVNALLLGDSALYLCASSLDTDYEQYFGPGTRLTVT.

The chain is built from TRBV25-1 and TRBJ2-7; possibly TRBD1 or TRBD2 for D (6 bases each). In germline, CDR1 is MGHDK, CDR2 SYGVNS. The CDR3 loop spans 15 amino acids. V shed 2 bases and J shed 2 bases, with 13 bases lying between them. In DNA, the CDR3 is TGTGCCAGCAGTGAAGGTTTGAGGGGGGCCTACGAGCAGTACTTC. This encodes CASSEGLRGAYEQYF.

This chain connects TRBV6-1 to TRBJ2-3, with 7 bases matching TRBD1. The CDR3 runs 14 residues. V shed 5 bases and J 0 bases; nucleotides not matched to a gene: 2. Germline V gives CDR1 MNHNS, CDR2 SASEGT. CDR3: CASSTGVSTDTQYF. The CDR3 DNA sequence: TGTGCCAGCAGTACAGGGGTTAGCACAGATACGCAGTATTTT.

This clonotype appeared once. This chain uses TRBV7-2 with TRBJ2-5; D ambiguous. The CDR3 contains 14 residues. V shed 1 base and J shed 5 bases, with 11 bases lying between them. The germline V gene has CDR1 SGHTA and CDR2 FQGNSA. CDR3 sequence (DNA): TGTGCCAGCAGCTTAGGCCGAGCGTCGGAGACCCAGTACTTC. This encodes CASSLGRASETQYF.

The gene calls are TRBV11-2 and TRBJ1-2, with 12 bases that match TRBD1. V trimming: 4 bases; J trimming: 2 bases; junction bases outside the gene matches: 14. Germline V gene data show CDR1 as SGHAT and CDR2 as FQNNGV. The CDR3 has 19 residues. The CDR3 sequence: CASSSPPGTGGGWNYGYTF. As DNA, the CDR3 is TGTGCCAGCAGCTCGCCTCCCGGGACAGGGGGCGGTTGGAACTATGGCTACACCTTC.

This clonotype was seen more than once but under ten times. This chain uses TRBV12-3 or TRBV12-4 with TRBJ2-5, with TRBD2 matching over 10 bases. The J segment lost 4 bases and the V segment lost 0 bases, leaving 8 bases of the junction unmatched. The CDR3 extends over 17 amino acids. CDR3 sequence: CASSLALSGGAGETQYF. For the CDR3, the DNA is TGTGCCAGCAGTTTAGCGCTCAGCGGGGGGGCTGGAGAGACCCAGTACTTC.

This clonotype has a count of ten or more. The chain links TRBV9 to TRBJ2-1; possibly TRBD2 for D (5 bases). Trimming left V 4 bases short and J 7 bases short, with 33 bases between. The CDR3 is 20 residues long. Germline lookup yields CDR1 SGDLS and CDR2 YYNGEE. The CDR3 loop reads CASSPPSGGPKVIGGNEQFF. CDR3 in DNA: TGTGCCAGCAGCCCACCCTCAGGTGGGCCTAAGGTTATTGGAGGAAATGAGCAGTTCTTC. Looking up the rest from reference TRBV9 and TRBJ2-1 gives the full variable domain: DSGVTQTPKHLITATGQRVTLRCSPRSGDLSVYWYQQSLDQGLQFLIQYYNGEERAKGNILERFSAQQFPDLHSELNLSSLELGDSALYFCASSPPSGGPKVIGGNEQFFGPGTRLTVL.

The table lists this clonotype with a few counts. The DNA of the CDR3 is TGTGCCAGCAGCGTAGTCATTGGAACTCTAGCGGAGCAGTTCTTC. This codes for CASSVVIGTLAEQFF. The V gene is TRBV9, the J gene TRBJ2-1; D possibly corresponds to TRBD2 (6 bases). From germline, CDR1 is SGDLS and CDR2 YYNGEE. The length of the CDR3 is 15 residues. Between the trimmed V and J ends, which lost 0 bases and 10 bases, there was a span of 17 bases. Full variable domain (outside the CDR3, taken from reference TRBV9 and TRBJ2-1): DSGVTQTPKHLITATGQRVTLRCSPRSGDLSVYWYQQSLDQGLQFLIQYYNGEERAKGNILERFSAQQFPDLHSELNLSSLELGDSALYFCASSVVIGTLAEQFFGPGTRLTVL.

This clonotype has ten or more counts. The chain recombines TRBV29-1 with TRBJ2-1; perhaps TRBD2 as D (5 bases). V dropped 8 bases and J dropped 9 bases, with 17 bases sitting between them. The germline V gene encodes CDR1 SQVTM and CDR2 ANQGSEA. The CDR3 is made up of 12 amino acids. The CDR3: CSTVTGKGEQFF. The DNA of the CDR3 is TGCAGCACAGTCACGGGGAAGGGTGAGCAGTTCTTC.

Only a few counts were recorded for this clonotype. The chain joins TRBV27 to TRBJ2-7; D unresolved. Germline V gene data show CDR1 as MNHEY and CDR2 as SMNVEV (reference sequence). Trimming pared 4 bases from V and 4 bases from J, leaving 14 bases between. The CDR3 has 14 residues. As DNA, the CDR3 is TGTGCCAGCAGTTCCTGGGGTCGAAATTACGAGCAGTACTTC. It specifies CASSSWGRNYEQYF.